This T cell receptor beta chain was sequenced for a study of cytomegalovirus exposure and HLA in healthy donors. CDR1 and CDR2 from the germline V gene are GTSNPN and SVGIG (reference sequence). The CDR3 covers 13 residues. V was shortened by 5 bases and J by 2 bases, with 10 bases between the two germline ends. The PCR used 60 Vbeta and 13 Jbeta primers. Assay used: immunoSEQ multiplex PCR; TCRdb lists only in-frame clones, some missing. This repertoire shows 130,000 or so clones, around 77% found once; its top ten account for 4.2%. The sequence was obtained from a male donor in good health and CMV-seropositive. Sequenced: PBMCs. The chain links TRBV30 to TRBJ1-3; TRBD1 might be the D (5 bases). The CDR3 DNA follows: TGTGCCTGGGAAGGGGTAACTGGAAACACCATATATTTT. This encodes CAWEGVTGNTIYF.